These T cell receptor beta chains were read from a single sample in a study of blood T cell repertoires in COVID-19. Using immunoSEQ multiplex PCR, the repertoire was profiled, and TCRdb retains in-frame clones only, with some absent. The table lists about 54,000 clones, 80% to 85% of them singletons, with about 2% in the top ten. Input material: peripheral blood. The receptors stem from a woman aged 55-75 years with acute or convalescent COVID-19. The CDR3 runs from the conserved cysteine through the conserved F or W. D genes are given only for firm matches. Only some rows state a clone size, as once, few, many or a class for expanded clones.

abundance | d_gene | j_gene | v_gene | CDR3nt | CDR3aa
. | TRBD2 | TRBJ2-2 | TRBV5-1 | TGCGCCAGCAGCATAAGCGGGAAGAACACCGGGGAGCTGTTTTTT | CASSISGKNTGELFF
. | TRBD1 | TRBJ2-5 | TRBV11-2 | TGTGCCAGCAGCTTCTGGGACAGGGGAGCGTTAGAGACCCAGTACTTC | CASSFWDRGALETQYF
. | TRBD1 | TRBJ2-5 | TRBV5-5 | TGTGCCAGCAGCCCGGGACAGGGACAGGCAGAGACCCAGTACTTC | CASSPGQGQAETQYF
few | TRBD2 | TRBJ2-3 | TRBV6-6 | TGTGCCAGCAGTATGACTAGCGGCACAGATACGCAGTATTTT | CASSMTSGTDTQYF
once | TRBD2 | TRBJ2-4 | TRBV7-9 | TGTGCCAGCAGCTCCGGGACTAGCGAGACTAGAAACATTCAGTACTTC | CASSSGTSETRNIQYF
. | . | TRBJ2-7 | TRBV7-2 | TGTGCCAGCAGCTTAAGTAGCGTCCACGAGCAGTACTTC | CASSLSSVHEQYF
few | TRBD2 | TRBJ2-7 | TRBV5-6 | TGTGCCAGCCGTTTTGCGGGAGGGCTCCCCTACGAGCAGTACTTC | CASRFAGGLPYEQYF
. | . | TRBJ1-6 | TRBV7-3 | TGTGCCAGCAGTCCCGGCGACCGGGGTATGGATTCACCCCTCCACTTT | CASSPGDRGMDSPLHF
. | TRBD2 | TRBJ2-2 | TRBV5-1 | TGCGCCAGCAGCCCCTCACCACTAGCGGGTTTAGTCACCGGGGAGCTGTTTTTT | CASSPSPLAGLVTGELFF
. | . | TRBJ1-2 | TRBV5-6 | TGTGCCAGCAGCCCCCCGGGGTCTAACTATGGCTACACCTTC | CASSPPGSNYGYTF
. | . | TRBJ1-1 | TRBV19 | TGTGCCAGTAGTGCCCCCGGGAACACTGAAGCTTTCTTT | CASSAPGNTEAFF
once | TRBD1 | TRBJ1-1 | TRBV7-2 | TGTGCCAGCAGCCCCGACAGGGCGAGGAACACTGAAGCTTTCTTT | CASSPDRARNTEAFF
. | TRBD1 | TRBJ2-7 | TRBV11-2 | TGTGCCAGCAGCTGGGGGACAGCAAAAATGGGCGAGCAGTACTTC | CASSWGTAKMGEQYF
. | TRBD2 | TRBJ2-1 | TRBV5-1 | TGCGCCAGCAGCTTGCCCACTAGCGGGAGAGGTTTCAATGAGCAGTTCTTC | CASSLPTSGRGFNEQFF
. | TRBD1 | TRBJ1-1 | TRBV5-4 | TGTGCCAGCAGCACGGGACAGGGATGGGCGATGAACACTGAAGCTTTCTTT | CASSTGQGWAMNTEAFF
. | . | TRBJ1-4 | TRBV11-2 | TGTGCCAGCAGCTTCTACCGGCGGAGTGATGAAAAACTGTTTTTT | CASSFYRRSDEKLFF
. | . | TRBJ2-1 | TRBV5-5 | TGTGCCAGCAACAGGGGGGGCAATGAGCAGTTCTTC | CASNRGGNEQFF
. | . | TRBJ2-2 | TRBV11-2 | TGTGCCAGCAGCTTTTCACAGGGCCTGGTCGACGGGGAGCTGTTTTTT | CASSFSQGLVDGELFF